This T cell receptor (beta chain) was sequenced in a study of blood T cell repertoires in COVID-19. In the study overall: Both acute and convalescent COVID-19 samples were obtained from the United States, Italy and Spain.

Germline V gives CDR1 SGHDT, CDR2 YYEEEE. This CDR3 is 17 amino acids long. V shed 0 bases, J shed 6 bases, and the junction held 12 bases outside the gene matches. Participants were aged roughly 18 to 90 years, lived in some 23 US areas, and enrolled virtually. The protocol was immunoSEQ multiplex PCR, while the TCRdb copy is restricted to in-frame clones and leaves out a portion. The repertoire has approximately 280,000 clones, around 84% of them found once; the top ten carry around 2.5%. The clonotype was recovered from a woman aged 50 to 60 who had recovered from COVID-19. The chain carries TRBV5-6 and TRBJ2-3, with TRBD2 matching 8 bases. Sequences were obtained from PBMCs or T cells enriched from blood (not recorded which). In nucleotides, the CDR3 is TGTGCCAGCAGCTTGGGGGGACTAGATATTTTCATGGATACGCAGTATTTT. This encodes CASSLGGLDIFMDTQYF.